This passage covers 2 T cell receptor beta chains from one sample sequenced in a study of molecular identifiers for immune sequencing clone quantification. MiXCR, applied by TCRdb to the PCR reads, yields one record per CDR3 protein. This sample has roughly 320,000 distinct CDR3 sequences, with about 22% found just once. The specimen sequenced was naive CD8+ T cells from blood, with Jurkat cell RNA spiked in. Described subset: FACS-sorted CD8+CD4-CCR7+CD45RA+ naive T cells. These receptors came from a human donor in good health. Some libraries in this study had Jurkat cell RNA spiked in.

This clonotype has at least ten counts. V usage is TRBV7-9 and J usage is TRBJ2-3; D may be TRBD2 (6 bases). The V and J ends lost 5 bases and 2 bases respectively, with 14 bases between them. This CDR3 comprises 15 residues. CDR1 and CDR2 (germline): SEHNR, FQNEAQ (reference sequence). CDR3 sequence reads: CASSGGRIDTDTQYF. The CDR3 DNA sequence: TGTGCCAGCAGCGGAGGGAGGATCGACACAGATACGCAGTATTTT.

This clonotype has at least ten counts. V gene TRBV28 combines with J gene TRBJ2-3; D not resolved. Germline V CDR1 and CDR2: MDHEN, SYDVKM. The length of the CDR3 is 11 residues. V lost 10 bases, J lost 4 bases, and 9 bases lay in between. The CDR3 nucleotides read TGTGCCACCGGGCCCGCAGATACGCAGTATTTT. Translated, it gives CATGPADTQYF.